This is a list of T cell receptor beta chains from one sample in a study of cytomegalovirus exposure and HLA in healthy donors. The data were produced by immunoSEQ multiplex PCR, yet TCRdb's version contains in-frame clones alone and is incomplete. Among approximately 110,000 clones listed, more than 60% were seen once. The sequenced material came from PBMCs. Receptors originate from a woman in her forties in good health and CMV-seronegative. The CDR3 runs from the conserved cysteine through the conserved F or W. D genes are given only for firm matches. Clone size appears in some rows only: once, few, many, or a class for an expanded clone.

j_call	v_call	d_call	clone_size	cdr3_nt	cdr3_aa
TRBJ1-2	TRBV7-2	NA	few	TGTGCCAGCAGCTTCGAGCCTAACTATGGCTACACCTTC	CASSFEPNYGYTF
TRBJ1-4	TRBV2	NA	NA	TGTGCCAGCACGCGAGGGATTAATGAAAAACTGTTTTTT	CASTRGINEKLFF
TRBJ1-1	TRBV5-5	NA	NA	TGTGCCAGCAGCTTTAGAGGCCTAGGCTCGACTGAAGCTTTCTTT	CASSFRGLGSTEAFF
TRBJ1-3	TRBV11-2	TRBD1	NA	TGTGCCAGCAGCTTAGGGACAGGCGGCTCTGGAAACACCATATATTTT	CASSLGTGGSGNTIYF
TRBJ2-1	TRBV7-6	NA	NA	TGTGCCAGCAGCCAAGGGACTGTACGTTCCAATGAGCAGTTCTTC	CASSQGTVRSNEQFF
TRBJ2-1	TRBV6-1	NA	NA	TGTGCCAGCAGTGAAGCACCCGGCTCCTACAATGAGCAGTTCTTC	CASSEAPGSYNEQFF
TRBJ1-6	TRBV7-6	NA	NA	TGTGCCAGCAGCTCCGGAGCGATAGATTCACCCCTCCACTTT	CASSSGAIDSPLHF
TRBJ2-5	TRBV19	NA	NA	TGTGCCAGTAAGGGAGAGCCCCTAGAGGCCCAGTACTTC	CASKGEPLEAQYF
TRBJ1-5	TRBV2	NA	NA	TGTGCCAGCAGTGAAGGCCTATGGTATTCCCCCCAGCATTTT	CASSEGLWYSPQHF
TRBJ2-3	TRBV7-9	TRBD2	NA	TGTGCCAGCAGCTTCGGGCTAGCGGGGGCCCGATACTCAGATACGCAGTATTTT	CASSFGLAGARYSDTQYF
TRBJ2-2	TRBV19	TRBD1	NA	TGTGCCAGTAGTGGCCGGACAGGGACCACCGGGGAGCTGTTTTTT	CASSGRTGTTGELFF
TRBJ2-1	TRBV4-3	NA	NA	TGCGCCAGCAGCCACCAACAGGCCGATGAGCAGTTCTTC	CASSHQQADEQFF
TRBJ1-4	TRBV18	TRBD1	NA	TGTGCCAGCTCAAGCGGACAGGGGGCAACTAATGAAAAACTGTTTTTT	CASSSGQGATNEKLFF
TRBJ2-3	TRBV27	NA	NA	TGTGCCAGCAGTGTAAGGGGGGATACGCAGTATTTT	CASSVRGDTQYF
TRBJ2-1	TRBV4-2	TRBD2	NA	TGTGCCAGCAGCTCAACCCGACTAGCGGGAGGGCCAGGGGATTACAATGAGCAGTTCTTC	CASSSTRLAGGPGDYNEQFF
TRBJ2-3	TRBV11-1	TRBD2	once	TGTGCCAGCAGCTTGGGGACTAGCGAGCGGGGTACGCAGTATTTT	CASSLGTSERGTQYF
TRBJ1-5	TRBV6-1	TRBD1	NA	TGTGCCAGCAGAGAACGCGGGACAGGGGATCCGTGGGGTCAGCCCCAGCATTTT	CASRERGTGDPWGQPQHF
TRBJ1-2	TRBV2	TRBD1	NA	TGTGCCAGCAGTGGGACAGGGGGCGGCTATGGCTACACCTTC	CASSGTGGGYGYTF
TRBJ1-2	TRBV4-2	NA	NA	TGTGCCAGCAGCCAGACAAGACAGGCCGTGGGGTATGGCTACACCTTC	CASSQTRQAVGYGYTF
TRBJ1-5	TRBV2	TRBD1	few	TGTGCCAGCAGTGCTGGAGGGGGCGGAGGAGGAGGCAATCAGCCCCAGCATTTT	CASSAGGGGGGGNQPQHF
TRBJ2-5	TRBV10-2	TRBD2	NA	TGCGCCAGCAGTGAGCCAGCGGGGGGGCTAGAGACCCAGTACTTC	CASSEPAGGLETQYF
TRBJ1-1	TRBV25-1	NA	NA	TGTGCCAGCAGCTCACGGAGGAACACTGAAGCTTTCTTT	CASSSRRNTEAFF
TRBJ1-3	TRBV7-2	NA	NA	TGTGCCAGCAGCTTATTCGGGGGTGCTGGAAACACCATATATTTT	CASSLFGGAGNTIYF
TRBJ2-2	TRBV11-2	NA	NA	TGTGCCAGCAGCTTAGCACAATTCGTGAACACCGGGGAGCTGTTTTTT	CASSLAQFVNTGELFF
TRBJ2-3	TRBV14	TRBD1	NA	TGTGCCAGCAGCGCCCTTGGGACAGGGTCGCGCGGGAGAGCCGGAGATACGCAGTATTTT	CASSALGTGSRGRAGDTQYF
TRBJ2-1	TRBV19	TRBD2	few	TGTGCCAGTAGTACCCCTAGCGGGGGTGACCAAGTAGGCCAATACAATGAGCAGTTCTTC	CASSTPSGGDQVGQYNEQFF
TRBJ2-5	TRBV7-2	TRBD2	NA	TGTGCCAGCATCTCTAGCGGGGGGTGGGAGACCCAGTACTTC	CASISSGGWETQYF
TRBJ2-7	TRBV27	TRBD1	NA	TGTGCCAGCGGGGGTCACAGGGGTTTGGACGAGCAGTACTTC	CASGGHRGLDEQYF
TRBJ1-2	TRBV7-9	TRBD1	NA	TGTTCCAGCAGCCCCTCCCGGGGGGGGACAGGGAACTATGGCTACACCTTC	CSSSPSRGGTGNYGYTF
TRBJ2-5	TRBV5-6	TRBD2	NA	TGTGCCAGCAGGGGGCTAGCGGGAGGTCCGGAGACCCAGTACTTC	CASRGLAGGPETQYF
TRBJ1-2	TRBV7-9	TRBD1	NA	TGTGCCAGCAGCCGGGAGGACAGGGTCTCTGGCTACACCTTC	CASSREDRVSGYTF
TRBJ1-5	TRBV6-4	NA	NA	TGTGCCAGCAGTGAGAATGGCGGAAATCAGCCCCAGCATTTT	CASSENGGNQPQHF
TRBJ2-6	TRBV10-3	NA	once	TGTGCCATCCATGCGGGGACTCCTGGGGCCAACGTCCTGACTTTC	CAIHAGTPGANVLTF
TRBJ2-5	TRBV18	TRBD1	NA	TGTGCCAGCTCCCAAGGGACAGAAGAGACCCAGTACTTC	CASSQGTEETQYF
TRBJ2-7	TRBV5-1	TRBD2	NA	TGCGCCAGCAGCTTGGCCGGGACTACCTTCGACGAGCAGTACTTC	CASSLAGTTFDEQYF
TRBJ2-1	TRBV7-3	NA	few	TGTGCCAGCAGCCACGAGGGTAGCTCCTACAATGAGCAGTTCTTC	CASSHEGSSYNEQFF
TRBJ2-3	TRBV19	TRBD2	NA	TGTGCCAGTACCTCCCCGACTAGCGGCCCCACAGATACGCAGTATTTT	CASTSPTSGPTDTQYF
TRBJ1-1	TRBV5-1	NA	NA	TGCGCCAGCAGCTTGGAACCCACAGGGAGCACTGAAGCTTTCTTT	CASSLEPTGSTEAFF
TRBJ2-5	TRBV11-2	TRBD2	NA	TGTGCCAGCAGCCCGGGGGGTCAAGAGACCCAGTACTTC	CASSPGGQETQYF
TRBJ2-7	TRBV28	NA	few	TGTGCCAGCACGACAGCCGCCATCTACGAGCAGTACTTC	CASTTAAIYEQYF
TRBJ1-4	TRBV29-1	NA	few	TGCAGCGCACAAGGGGTCGCTAATGAAAAACTGTTTTTT	CSAQGVANEKLFF
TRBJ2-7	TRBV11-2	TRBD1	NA	TGTGCCAGCAGCCAGAGACAGGGGGCTTCCGTTTACGACTACGAGCAGTACTTC	CASSQRQGASVYDYEQYF
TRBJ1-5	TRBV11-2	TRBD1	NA	TGTGCCAGCAGCTTAAGGGTGGCAGGGGGTTATAGCAATCAGCCCCAGCATTTT	CASSLRVAGGYSNQPQHF
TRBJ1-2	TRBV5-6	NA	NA	TGTGCCAGCACCTTGAGCCGTGACTATGGCTACACCTTC	CASTLSRDYGYTF
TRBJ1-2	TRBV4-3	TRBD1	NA	TGCGCCAGCAGCCAAGCAGGGGGTGGCTATGGCTACACCTTC	CASSQAGGGYGYTF
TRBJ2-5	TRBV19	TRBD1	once	TGTGCCAGTTCGGACAGGGGAGTTCAAGAGACCCAGTACTTC	CASSDRGVQETQYF
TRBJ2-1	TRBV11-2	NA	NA	TGTGCCAGCAGCAAGGGGGAGTCGGAATACAATGAGCAGTTCTTC	CASSKGESEYNEQFF
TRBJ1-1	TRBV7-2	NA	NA	TGTGCCAGCACGTTTGCACAGGGGAACACTGAAGCTTTCTTT	CASTFAQGNTEAFF
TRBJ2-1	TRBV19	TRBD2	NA	TGTGCCAGTAGTATGACTAGCGGGATGGGGAATGAGCGGTTCTTC	CASSMTSGMGNERFF
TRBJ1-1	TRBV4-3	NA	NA	TGCGCCAGCAGCCAAACAGGGCGGACTGAAGCTTTCTTT	CASSQTGRTEAFF
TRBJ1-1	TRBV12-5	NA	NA	TGTGCTAGTGGTTTTGCCAGGGGCACTGAAGCTTTCTTT	CASGFARGTEAFF
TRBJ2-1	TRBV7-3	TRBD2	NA	TGTGCCAGCAGCCCACTAGCGGGGAGCTCCTACAATGAGCAGTTCTTC	CASSPLAGSSYNEQFF
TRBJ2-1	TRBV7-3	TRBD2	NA	TGTGCCAGCAGCTCCCTAGCGGGAGTTGATGAGCAGTTCTTC	CASSSLAGVDEQFF
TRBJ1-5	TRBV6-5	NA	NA	TGTGCCAGCAGTGCCATTTTGGGGGGACAGCCCCAGCATTTT	CASSAILGGQPQHF
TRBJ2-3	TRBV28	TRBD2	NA	TGTGCCAGCAGTTCCTTAGCGGGAGGTGCAGATACGCAGTATTTT	CASSSLAGGADTQYF
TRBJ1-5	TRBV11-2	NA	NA	TGTGCCAGCAGCGTGAACCGGGACAACAATCAGCCCCAGCATTTT	CASSVNRDNNQPQHF
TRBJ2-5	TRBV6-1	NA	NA	TGTGCCAGCAGTAAAACTCCCCGGGTTGGGACCCAGTACTTC	CASSKTPRVGTQYF
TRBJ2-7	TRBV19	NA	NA	TGTGCCACCGAGGACAGGGAGGGTCACGAGCAGTACTTC	CATEDREGHEQYF